These T cell receptor beta chains were read from a single sample in a study of T cell clones after liver transplantation. Sequenced by immunoSEQ multiplex PCR; TCRdb stores in-frame clones only, minus some. The sample lists roughly 100,000 clones; approximately 79% were seen once. Sequenced here: CD4+ T cells from blood, sampled approximately 50 months after liver transplant. These receptor sequences come from a human patient who received a liver transplant. Some T cells may have originated in the graft donor. The CDR3 runs from the conserved cysteine through the conserved F or W. D genes are given only for firm matches. Size is omitted from some rows. Given values are once, few, many or a class for expanded clones.

J gene | clone size | V gene | D gene | CDR3 protein | CDR3 DNA
TRBJ2-7 | - | TRBV10-1 | TRBD1 | CASSQGAGEQYF | TGCGCCAGCAGCCAGGGGGCAGGGGAGCAGTACTTC
TRBJ2-2 | - | TRBV7-3 | TRBD2 | CASSFGGEGLSGELFF | TGTGCCAGCAGCTTTGGAGGGGAGGGCCTTTCCGGGGAGCTGTTTTTT
TRBJ2-1 | - | TRBV5-1 | - | CASSPRGTDNSYNEQFF | TGCGCCAGCAGCCCTCGAGGCACAGACAACTCCTACAATGAGCAGTTCTTC
TRBJ2-3 | - | TRBV7-2 | - | CASSLANPDTQYF | TGTGCCAGCAGCTTAGCGAACCCAGATACGCAGTATTTT
TRBJ2-7 | - | TRBV7-9 | - | CASSLVGPNSYEQYF | TGTGCCAGCAGCTTAGTAGGGCCTAACTCCTACGAGCAGTACTTC
TRBJ2-7 | - | TRBV9 | TRBD2 | CASSDGLAGTYEQYF | TGTGCCAGCAGCGACGGACTAGCGGGGACCTACGAGCAGTACTTC
TRBJ2-5 | few | TRBV9 | - | CASSASLGQETQYF | TGTGCCAGCAGCGCATCTTTGGGACAAGAGACCCAGTACTTC
TRBJ1-1 | - | TRBV4-1 | - | CASRVDGGVNTEAFF | TGCGCCAGCAGGGTTGACGGGGGGGTGAACACTGAAGCTTTCTTT
TRBJ2-3 | - | TRBV5-1 | TRBD2 | CASSAGTSGRSTDTQYF | TGCGCCAGCAGCGCGGGGACTAGCGGGAGGAGCACAGATACGCAGTATTTT
TRBJ1-3 | - | TRBV13 | - | CASTRDSGNTIYF | TGTGCCAGCACCCGAGACTCTGGAAACACCATATATTTT
TRBJ2-4 | - | TRBV13 | - | CASSLLGAKNIQYF | TGTGCCAGCAGCTTACTTGGGGCCAAAAACATTCAGTACTTC
TRBJ2-3 | - | TRBV7-6 | - | CASSLNARLQYF | TGTGCCAGCAGCTTAAATGCCCGTCTGCAGTATTTT
TRBJ2-7 | - | TRBV11-2 | TRBD2 | CASSLEGLANSYEQYF | TGTGCCAGCAGCTTAGAGGGACTAGCGAACTCCTACGAGCAGTACTTC
TRBJ2-3 | - | TRBV2 | - | CASSGWGTDTQYF | TGTGCCAGCAGTGGCTGGGGCACAGATACGCAGTATTTT
TRBJ2-3 | - | TRBV5-1 | TRBD2 | CASSLAGGREDTQYF | TGCGCCAGCAGCCTGGCGGGGGGGCGGGAAGATACGCAGTATTTT
TRBJ1-2 | - | TRBV2 | - | CASSEQSSYGYTF | TGTGCCAGCAGTGAGCAGAGTAGCTATGGCTACACCTTC
TRBJ2-7 | - | TRBV7-9 | - | CASSSNYEQYF | TGTGCCAGCAGCTCAAACTACGAGCAGTACTTC
TRBJ2-3 | - | TRBV10-3 | TRBD2 | CAIKREGADTQYF | TGTGCCATCAAGCGGGAAGGGGCAGATACGCAGTATTTT
TRBJ1-4 | few | TRBV10-2 | - | CASSETGGTALGANEKLFF | TGCGCCAGCAGTGAGACGGGTGGGACGGCCTTAGGAGCTAATGAAAAACTGTTTTTT
TRBJ1-1 | - | TRBV7-3 | - | CASSLIGGGEAFF | TGTGCCAGCAGCTTAATTGGGGGCGGTGAAGCTTTCTTT
TRBJ2-1 | - | TRBV5-1 | TRBD2 | CASSILAGGPSSYNEQFF | TGCGCCAGCAGCATACTAGCGGGAGGTCCTAGCTCCTACAATGAGCAGTTCTTC
TRBJ2-7 | - | TRBV14 | - | CASSQDVFYEQYF | TGTGCCAGCAGCCAAGATGTGTTCTACGAGCAGTACTTC
TRBJ2-3 | - | TRBV29-1 | TRBD1 | CIAARTGQTGTQYF | TGCATCGCGGCCCGGACAGGGCAAACAGGTACGCAGTATTTT
TRBJ1-2 | - | TRBV19 | - | CASKDGGYTF | TGTGCCAGTAAGGACGGTGGCTACACCTTC
TRBJ1-3 | few | TRBV4-3 | TRBD1 | CASSPGLDRGPSGNTIYF | TGCGCCAGCAGCCCAGGGCTGGACAGGGGTCCTTCTGGAAACACCATATATTTT
TRBJ2-5 | - | TRBV5-8 | TRBD1 | CASSRTGAGKTQYF | TGTGCCAGCAGCAGGACAGGGGCGGGAAAGACCCAGTACTTC
TRBJ1-4 | - | TRBV28 | - | CASSLDSPNEKLFF | TGTGCCAGCAGCTTGGACAGCCCTAATGAAAAACTGTTTTTT
TRBJ1-1 | once | TRBV5-6 | TRBD1 | CASSSRQGGNTEAFF | TGTGCCAGCAGCTCCAGACAGGGTGGGAACACTGAAGCTTTCTTT
TRBJ1-5 | - | TRBV7-2 | - | CASSLGQVNQPQHF | TGTGCCAGCAGCTTAGGACAGGTCAATCAGCCCCAGCATTTT
TRBJ2-7 | - | TRBV29-1 | - | CSVTTPKKAYEQYF | TGCAGCGTCACTACACCCAAGAAAGCCTACGAGCAGTACTTC
TRBJ1-4 | - | TRBV5-4 | - | CASSPGPFGTNEKLFF | TGTGCCAGCAGCCCGGGGCCTTTCGGGACTAATGAAAAACTGTTTTTT
TRBJ1-5 | - | TRBV18 | TRBD1 | CASSPGQGGQPQHF | TGTGCCAGCTCACCGGGACAGGGAGGCCAGCCCCAGCATTTT
TRBJ2-3 | - | TRBV4-1 | - | CASSQVPRGGGGTDTQYF | TGCGCCAGCAGCCAGGTGCCCAGGGGCGGTGGAGGCACAGATACGCAGTATTTT
TRBJ2-2 | few | TRBV7-2 | TRBD1 | CASSYTPTGWAGELFF | TGTGCCAGCAGCTACACCCCGACAGGGTGGGCCGGGGAGCTGTTTTTT
TRBJ2-5 | - | TRBV4-2 | TRBD2 | CASSHSKTSPQETQYF | TGTGCCAGCAGCCACTCCAAGACTAGCCCCCAAGAGACCCAGTACTTC
TRBJ1-2 | - | TRBV19 | - | CASVGARYGYTF | TGTGCCAGTGTTGGGGCTAGATATGGCTACACCTTC
TRBJ2-2 | medium-sized | TRBV5-6 | - | CASRSTGNTGELFF | TGTGCCAGCCGCTCGACAGGGAACACCGGGGAGCTGTTTTTT
TRBJ2-2 | - | TRBV2 | - | CASRASGTAPGELFF | TGTGCCAGCAGGGCGTCGGGGACCGCCCCTGGGGAGTTGTTTTTT
TRBJ2-3 | - | TRBV18 | TRBD2 | CASSPLSAGGRSTDTQYF | TGTGCCAGCTCACCACTTTCAGCGGGGGGGCGTAGCACAGATACGCAGTATTTT
TRBJ2-3 | - | TRBV5-4 | - | CASSLETTLSTDTQYF | TGTGCCAGCAGCTTGGAAACCACCCTTAGCACAGATACGCAGTATTTT
TRBJ2-1 | - | TRBV28 | - | CASSLGGAYNEQFF | TGTGCCAGCAGTTTAGGTGGGGCCTACAATGAGCAGTTCTTC
TRBJ2-1 | - | TRBV6-5 | - | CASSPASTRKQFF | TGTGCCAGCAGTCCCGCATCCACTAGGAAGCAGTTCTTC
TRBJ2-7 | - | TRBV2 | - | CASSEGLNEQYF | TGTGCCAGCAGTGAAGGACTTAACGAGCAGTACTTC
TRBJ2-2 | - | TRBV4-1 | - | CASSQDPGTSDTGELFF | TGCGCCAGCAGCCAAGATCCCGGGACAAGTGACACCGGGGAGCTGTTTTTT
TRBJ1-1 | - | TRBV4-1 | TRBD1 | CASSPTGGGNTEAFF | TGCGCCAGCAGCCCCACAGGGGGGGGGAACACTGAAGCTTTCTTT
TRBJ1-1 | - | TRBV19 | - | CASSISGRGREAFF | TGTGCCAGTAGTATATCGGGGAGAGGGAGAGAAGCTTTCTTT
TRBJ1-2 | few | TRBV1 | - | CTSSRTSGTGPYGYTF | TGCACCAGCAGCCGGACTTCCGGGACCGGCCCTTATGGCTACACCTTC
TRBJ2-1 | - | TRBV7-7 | - | CASSLVVSNEQFF | TGTGCCAGCAGCTTAGTGGTTTCCAATGAGCAGTTCTTC
TRBJ2-3 | - | TRBV4-1 | TRBD1 | CASSQTAGGGSTDTQYF | TGCGCCAGCAGCCAAACGGCAGGGGGTGGTAGCACAGATACGCAGTATTTT